What follows describes a single T cell receptor beta chain. Its specificity is unknown. V lost 7 bases to trimming and J lost 6 bases; unmatched junction nucleotides: 3. The CDR3 runs 13 residues. Germline lookup yields CDR1 DFQATT and CDR2 SNEGSKA (reference sequence). The record originates from a study of CD8 T cells in Susac syndrome. In blood CD8+ and CD4+ T cells, TCR beta underwent sequencing. Isolation of CD8+ and CD4+ T cells was performed negatively, whereas enrichment of TEMRA cells was done by FACS. Reverse transcription of roughly 0.45 to 1 ug RNA used random hexamers. A single record per CDR3 protein comes from TCRdb applying MiXCR to the immunoSEQ multiplex PCR reads. The sample yields some 110,000 distinct CDR3 sequences, 85% to 95% seen once. The study, taken as a whole, reports: The authors acknowledged that their TCR sequencing and HLA analysis involved a relatively small number of individuals.

The sample taken for sequencing was CD4+ T cells from PBMCs. V usage is TRBV20-1 and J usage is TRBJ2-3; TRBD2 aligns across 14 bases. The sequence derives from a human donor with multiple sclerosis. As DNA, the CDR3 is TGCAGTGGAGGGACTAGCGGGGGTGATACGCAGTATTTT. Translating gives CSGGTSGGDTQYF.